This T cell receptor (beta chain) was recovered during a study of cytomegalovirus exposure and HLA in healthy donors. On the study more broadly: The early release's HLA-typed donors yielded 78 million or so unique TCRs.

Findings and caveats of the study: A later analysis by the authors found several of the most significant clusters apparently linked to common viral pathogens.

The sample holds many counts of this clone. Its target is unknown. A multiplex PCR was run with 60 Vbeta primers and 13 Jbeta primers. Profiled with immunoSEQ multiplex PCR; TCRdb holds only in-frame clones, not every one. The table lists 80,000 or so clones, 10% of them singletons, with about 24% in the top ten. The CDR3 has 14 residues. Germline CDR1 is SQVTM and CDR2 is ANQGSEA. V lost 7 bases and J 2 bases, leaving 18 bases between the germline ends. V usage is TRBV29-1 and J usage is TRBJ2-7, with no clear D. The receptor was isolated from a man in his 60s in good health and CMV-seropositive. The specimen sequenced was PBMCs. CDR3 sequence (DNA): TGCAGCGCCCATGTCGAGAATCCGCCCTACGAGCAGTACTTC. As protein: CSAHVENPPYEQYF.